These 8 T cell receptor beta chains share one sample of origin, sequenced in a study of Ad26.COV2.S vaccination and SARS-CoV-2 variants. The data were produced by immunoSEQ multiplex PCR, yet TCRdb's version contains in-frame clones alone and is incomplete. The repertoire consists of some 340,000 clones, with approximately 80% occurring once and the leading ten covering approximately 2%. Treatment noted: roughly 18 received Ad26.COV2.S at low or high dose, single or two shots; about 5 received placebo; per-sample allocation not given. Sampling was performed 63 days after the first vaccine or placebo injection. The sample was peripheral blood, taken in a trial of Ad26.COV2.S vaccine versus placebo. All receptors come from a person aged 18 to 65 who received the Ad26.COV2.S COVID-19 vaccine or a placebo.

The chain couples TRBV6-5 to TRBJ1-2; D might be TRBD1 (5 bases). From germline, CDR1 is MNHEY and CDR2 SVGAGI. This CDR3 has 13 amino acids. The V end was cut by 2 bases, the J end by 3 bases, with 7 bases between. The CDR3 nucleotides read TGTGCCAGCAGTTACAGGGGTCACTATGGCTACACCTTC. Amino acid sequence: CASSYRGHYGYTF.

This clone was seen a few times. CDR3 coding DNA: TGTGCCAGCAGTAGCTATGGGACAGGACGGGCCCAGTACTTC. This translates into CASSSYGTGRAQYF. The rearrangement links TRBV27 to TRBJ2-5; TRBD1 matches at 8 bases. V shed 5 bases, J shed 9 bases, and the junction held 11 bases outside the gene matches. The V gene's germline CDR1 is MNHEY and CDR2 SMNVEV (reference sequence). The CDR3 has 14 residues.

CDR3 in DNA: TGTGCCAGCAGTTACCTCTCTGGGGACAACCCGTGGGAGCAGTACTTC. Residues: CASSYLSGDNPWEQYF. The gene calls are TRBV6-5 and TRBJ2-7, with D maybe TRBD1 (6 bases). V dropped 2 bases and J dropped 7 bases, with 21 bases sitting between them. Germline V lookup: CDR1 MNHEY, CDR2 SVGAGI. The CDR3 loop spans 16 amino acids.

The chain couples TRBV15 to TRBJ2-2, with D hard to call. The CDR3 totals 13 residues. The germline V gene has CDR1 LNHNV and CDR2 YYDKDF (reference sequence). V was pared by 4 bases and J by 3 bases, with 6 bases between. The CDR3 coding sequence is TGTGCCACCAGCAAGGGCGACACCGGGGAGCTGTTTTTT. It translates to CATSKGDTGELFF.

The rearrangement uses TRBV7-3 and TRBJ2-3; D is unclear. Trimming removed 5 bases from V and 6 bases from J, with 15 bases in between. CDR3 size: 14 residues. Germline V gene lookup returns CDR1 SGHTA and CDR2 FQGTGA. The CDR3, as DNA: TGTGCCAGCAGCCCGCGGTTCAGCCCCGATACGCAGTATTTT. Translated, it gives CASSPRFSPDTQYF. The full variable domain, with the rest looked up from reference TRBV7-3 and TRBJ2-3, is GAGVSQTPSNKVTEKGKYVELRCDPISGHTALYWYRQSLGQGPEFLIYFQGTGAADDSGLPNDRFFAVRPEGSVSTLKIQRTERGDSAVYLCASSPRFSPDTQYFGPGTRLTVL.

DNA for the CDR3: TGTGCCAGCAGCTCCCGGGGGTTCATGAACACTGAAGCTTTCTTT. It is translated as CASSSRGFMNTEAFF. The chain combines TRBV5-5 with TRBJ1-1; D perhaps matches TRBD1 (5 bases). The CDR3 has 15 residues. Per the germline V gene, CDR1 is SGHKS and CDR2 is YYEKEE (reference sequence). With 3 bases removed from V and 0 bases from J, the gap between germline ends came to 12 bases.

This clone turned up a few times. The chain uses TRBV6-2 or TRBV6-3 and TRBJ2-1, with TRBD1 as a possible D gene (6 bases). This CDR3 has 14 residues. V was clipped by 2 bases and J by 1 base, with 6 bases between them. CDR1 and CDR2 (germline): MNHEY, SVGEGT. The CDR3 reads CASSYGQSYNEQFF. CDR3 in DNA: TGTGCCAGCAGTTACGGACAGTCCTACAATGAGCAGTTCTTC.

This chain joins TRBV3-1 (or the pseudogene TRBV3-2) and TRBJ1-4, with TRBD1 matching over 10 bases. The V gene's germline CDR1 is LGHDT and CDR2 YNNKEL (reference sequence). With V trimmed by 0 bases and J by 6 bases, 7 bases remained unmatched. There are 17 residues in the CDR3. The DNA of the CDR3 is TGTGCCAGCAGCCAAGAGGGGACCGGGACAGGGGATGAAAAACTGTTTTTT. Amino acids: CASSQEGTGTGDEKLFF.